Following are 21 T cell receptor beta chains from one sample sequenced in a study of shared clonotypes between healthy human individuals. Sequencing used immunoSEQ multiplex PCR; TCRdb keeps in-frame clones, though not all of them. The data show 2 million to 2.5 million clones, with approximately 94% seen just once and approximately 0.13% held by the top ten. The sample taken for sequencing was naive CD4+ T cells sorted from blood. As for subset: CD45RA+ positively selected. These receptors were taken from a man between 18 and 29 years old in good health.

The CDR3, as DNA: TGTGCCAGCAAAATTAGGGACAGGGTTACCCTCGAGCAGTACTTC. Its translation is CASKIRDRVTLEQYF. The chain is built from TRBV2 and TRBJ2-7, with 9 bases matching TRBD1. Germline assignment: CDR1 SNHLY and CDR2 FYNNEI. This CDR3 is built from 15 residues. J was trimmed by 6 bases and V by 7 bases; bases with no gene match: 13. Together with reference TRBV2 and TRBJ2-7, the CDR3 gives the full variable domain: EPEVTQTPSHQVTQMGQEVILRCVPISNHLYFYWYRQILGQKVEFLVSFYNNEISEKSEIFDDQFSVERPDGSNFTLKIRSTKLEDSAMYFCASKIRDRVTLEQYFGPGTRLTVT.

The rearrangement uses TRBV6-5 and TRBJ1-2, with TRBD1 as a possible D gene (6 bases). V was clipped by 5 bases and J by 8 bases, with 15 bases between them. This CDR3 region has 13 residues. Germline CDR1 reads MNHEY; CDR2 reads SVGAGI. Written as DNA, the CDR3 is TGTGCCAGCAGTGACCCGACAGGTTACGGCTACACCTTC. It is translated as CASSDPTGYGYTF.

V gene TRBV6-7 combines with J gene TRBJ2-2; D is perhaps TRBD1 (6 bases). TRBV6-7 is noted as an ORF with a role that remains uncertain. With 5 bases removed from V and 0 bases from J, the gap between germline ends came to 19 bases. The CDR3 runs 18 residues. The DNA of the CDR3 is TGTGCCAGCAGTCGGACCTCCCTTGGGACAACGAACACCGGGGAGCTGTTTTTT. It is translated as CASSRTSLGTTNTGELFF.

This clone is a singleton in its sample. This same CDR3 is encoded by further DNA sequences in the sample. The rearrangement links TRBV6-1 to TRBJ1-2; the match to TRBD1 covers 7 bases. Looked up from germline, CDR1 is MNHNS and CDR2 is SASEGT. This CDR3 is built from 14 residues. With 0 bases clipped from V and 6 bases from J, the junction kept 4 bases outside the gene matches. CDR3 region: CASSEARQGDGYTF. CDR3 DNA sequence: TGTGCCAGCAGTGAAGCTAGACAGGGTGATGGCTACACCTTC.

This clone has only a few counts. The chain has TRBV7-3 and TRBJ1-2; no clear D gene. V gave up 5 bases and J gave up 2 bases, with 12 bases separating them. The CDR3 consists of 14 residues. CDR1 and CDR2 (germline): SGHTA, FQGTGA. In DNA form, the CDR3 reads TGTGCCAGCAGCAAAGGAGGCGGGAACTATGGCTACACCTTC. Translating it yields CASSKGGGNYGYTF. Drawing the rest from reference TRBV7-3 and TRBJ1-2, the complete variable domain is GAGVSQTPSNKVTEKGKYVELRCDPISGHTALYWYRQSLGQGPEFLIYFQGTGAADDSGLPNDRFFAVRPEGSVSTLKIQRTERGDSAVYLCASSKGGGNYGYTFGSGTRLTVV.

This rearrangement joins TRBV7-9 to TRBJ2-3; 7 nucleotides match TRBD2. The CDR3 runs 16 residues. V lost 2 bases to trimming and J lost 3 bases; unmatched junction nucleotides: 8. CDR1 is SEHNR and CDR2 is FQNEAQ in the germline V gene (reference sequence). CDR3: CASSLLAGAGTDTQYF. The CDR3 region has the DNA TGTGCCAGCAGCTTACTGGCGGGAGCGGGGACAGATACGCAGTATTTT. The full variable domain, in which reference TRBV7-9 and TRBJ2-3 provide the parts outside the CDR3, is DTGVSQNPRHKITKRGQNVTFRCDPISEHNRLYWYRQTLGQGPEFLTYFQNEAQLEKSRLLSDRFSAERPKGSFSTLEIQRTEQGDSAMYLCASSLLAGAGTDTQYFGPGTRLTVL.

The chain recombines TRBV6-6 with TRBJ1-2; possible D gene TRBD1, 5 bases. Germline lookup yields CDR1 MNHNY and CDR2 SVGAGI (reference sequence). There are 15 residues in the CDR3. Trimming shortened V by 2 bases and J by 6 bases, and 16 bases separated the two germline ends. The CDR3 here is CASSYGGVSGDGYTF. CDR3 nucleotides: TGTGCCAGCAGTTACGGGGGAGTATCGGGAGATGGCTACACCTTC.

The chain employs TRBV2 and TRBJ2-5, with a weak D call TRBD1 (6 bases). Germline V gene sequence: CDR1 SNHLY, CDR2 FYNNEI. CDR3 length equals 14 residues. V dropped 7 bases and J dropped 2 bases, with 14 bases sitting between them. The CDR3 loop reads CASNERGWQETQYF. CDR3 nucleotide sequence: TGTGCCAGCAACGAAAGGGGGTGGCAAGAGACCCAGTACTTC.

The rearrangement uses TRBV9 and TRBJ1-6, with 9 bases identical to TRBD1. The CDR3 is made up of 15 amino acids. CDR1 is SGDLS and CDR2 is YYNGEE in the germline V gene. V lost 4 bases, J lost 9 bases, and 8 bases stayed unmatched. The CDR3 bases are TGTGCCAGCAGCCTCGGGACAGGGTTATTTTCACCCCTCCACTTT. Its protein product is CASSLGTGLFSPLHF. Looking up the rest from reference TRBV9 and TRBJ1-6 gives the full variable domain: DSGVTQTPKHLITATGQRVTLRCSPRSGDLSVYWYQQSLDQGLQFLIQYYNGEERAKGNILERFSAQQFPDLHSELNLSSLELGDSALYFCASSLGTGLFSPLHFGNGTRLTVT.

Worth noting for this clone: The sample holds other DNA sequences that translate to the same CDR3. The V call is TRBV5-1, the J call TRBJ1-4; 7 bases are a match to TRBD1. Germline V gives CDR1 SGHRS, CDR2 YFSETQ. V trimming: 0 bases; J trimming: 5 bases; junction bases outside the gene matches: 4. The CDR3 contains 15 residues. The chain's CDR3 is CASSLGTGLNEKLFF. The CDR3 nucleotides are TGCGCCAGCAGCTTGGGGACAGGTCTAAATGAAAAACTGTTTTTT.

The gene calls are TRBV10-3 and TRBJ1-2; no clear D gene. The V gene's germline CDR1 is ENHRY and CDR2 SYGVKD. This CDR3 comprises 15 residues. Between the trimmed V and J ends, which lost 0 bases and 3 bases, there was a span of 11 bases. CDR3 in amino acids: CAISESRNGDYGYTF. CDR3 DNA sequence: TGTGCCATCAGTGAGTCGAGGAACGGCGACTATGGCTACACCTTC.

J is TRBJ2-2 and V is TRBV6-5, with D possibly matching TRBD1 (6 bases). CDR1 is MNHEY, CDR2 SVGAGI, per germline. This CDR3 has 15 amino acids. The germline V and J ends were trimmed by 5 bases and 1 base, with 11 bases remaining between them. CDR3 nucleotides: TGTGCCAGCAGTCTAAGGACAGAGAACACCGGGGAGCTGTTTTTT. Encoded protein: CASSLRTENTGELFF.

The rearrangement joins TRBV4-1 to TRBJ2-7; D might be TRBD1 (7 bases). V was clipped by 1 base and J by 6 bases, with 13 bases between them. This CDR3 has 14 residues. Germline V gene sequence: CDR1 MGHRA, CDR2 YSYEKL. CDR3: CASSQVGQGGEQYF. CDR3 bases: TGCGCCAGCAGCCAAGTGGGCCAGGGGGGCGAGCAGTACTTC.

As to this clone: This same CDR3 is encoded by further DNA sequences in the sample. This chain uses TRBV7-2 with TRBJ2-2; D not certain. The CDR3 runs 14 residues. Germline loops: CDR1 SGHTA, CDR2 FQGNSA. Trimming took 6 bases from V and 1 from J, leaving 9 bases between them. CDR3 in amino acids: CASSLLQNTGELFF. CDR3 DNA: TGTGCCAGCAGTCTTCTCCAGAACACCGGGGAGCTGTTTTTT.

This clone appeared once. The chain couples TRBV19 to TRBJ2-5, with TRBD2 identical over 7 bases. Germline assignment: CDR1 LNHDA and CDR2 SQIVND (reference sequence). After removal of 3 bases from V and 2 bases from J, the junction contained 9 bases not matched to a gene. The CDR3 covers 16 residues. DNA of the CDR3: TGTGCCAGTAGTATGGTTCGGCCTAGCGGACAAGAGACCCAGTACTTC. Protein product: CASSMVRPSGQETQYF.

The J gene is TRBJ2-7, the V gene TRBV5-4; 7 nucleotides line up with TRBD1. Losses at the gene ends were 5 bases for V and 5 bases for J; bases not matched to a gene: 7. CDR3 length: 13 amino acids. CDR1 SGHNT and CDR2 YYREEE come from the germline V gene (reference sequence). CDR3: CASSRAGQDEQYF. In nucleotides, the CDR3 is TGTGCCAGCAGTCGCGCCGGACAGGACGAGCAGTACTTC.

Details on this clone: Other DNA sequences from this sample encode an identical CDR3 as well. This sequence joins TRBV11-2 and TRBJ2-1, with TRBD1 as a possible D gene (5 bases). V was pared by 5 bases and J by 8 bases, with 7 bases between. The CDR3 is made up of 11 amino acids. Germline CDR1 is SGHAT and CDR2 is FQNNGV. The CDR3 spells CASSPRDEQFF. In DNA, the CDR3 is TGTGCCAGCAGCCCCAGGGATGAGCAGTTCTTC.

The rearrangement uses TRBV30 and TRBJ1-3; 9 bases are shared with TRBD1. In germline, CDR1 is GTSNPN, CDR2 SVGIG (reference sequence). J was trimmed by 1 base and V by 3 bases; bases with no gene match: 7. There are 16 residues in the CDR3. This CDR3 is CAWSLTGGSSGNTIYF. The CDR3 DNA is TGTGCCTGGAGCCTTACAGGGGGCTCGTCTGGAAACACCATATATTTT.

V usage is TRBV11-2 and J usage is TRBJ2-7; 8 bases match TRBD1. The CDR3 covers 15 residues. Trimming at V came to 2 bases and at J to 7 bases, leaving 10 bases not matched to a gene. Germline values: CDR1 SGHAT, CDR2 FQNNGV. The CDR3, as DNA: TGTGCCAGCAGCTTATCGGCAGGGGGCATAGGGGAGCAGTACTTC. This sequence encodes CASSLSAGGIGEQYF. The full variable domain, with the rest looked up from reference TRBV11-2 and TRBJ2-7, is EAGVAQSPRYKIIEKRQSVAFWCNPISGHATLYWYQQILGQGPKLLIQFQNNGVVDDSQLPKDRFSAERLKGVDSTLKIQPAKLEDSAVYLCASSLSAGGIGEQYFGPGTRLTVT.

The V and J genes are TRBV29-1 and TRBJ1-1; a possible D gene is TRBD1 (5 bases). The CDR3 is made up of 11 amino acids. V lost 6 bases, J lost 7 bases, and 12 bases lay in between. Germline CDR1 is SQVTM and CDR2 is ANQGSEA. The CDR3 sequence is CSVGGQYEAFF. The CDR3 DNA is TGCAGCGTCGGGGGTCAGTATGAAGCTTTCTTT.

V and J are TRBV19 and TRBJ1-3; no clear D gene. V was pared by 7 bases and J by 0 bases, with 4 bases between. This CDR3 region has 12 residues. Germline CDR1 reads LNHDA; CDR2 reads SQIVND (reference sequence). The DNA for the CDR3 is TGTGCCAGTACAGGCTCTGGAAACACCATATATTTT. It translates to CASTGSGNTIYF.